Listed here are 29 T cell receptor beta chains from one sample, sequenced in a study of blood T cell repertoires in COVID-19. Sequenced by immunoSEQ multiplex PCR; TCRdb stores in-frame clones only, minus some. Counted here are a few hundred thousand clones, about 90% occurring once; the ten biggest clones make up about 2.5%. The sample comprised peripheral blood. The receptor set was obtained from a man between 18 and 35 years old with active or convalescent COVID-19.

This clone was counted once. This chain joins TRBV25-1 and TRBJ2-5, with a weak D call TRBD2 (5 bases). CDR3 length: 15 amino acids. V was pared by 3 bases and J by 7 bases, with 18 bases between. Germline lookup yields CDR1 MGHDK and CDR2 SYGVNS. The CDR3 DNA reads TGTGCCAGCAGTGACCCCGGTGTGGGCGGAGGGACCCAGTACTTC. This codes for CASSDPGVGGGTQYF.

The genes are TRBV4-1 and TRBJ1-4; 10 bases match TRBD1. J lost 8 bases, V lost 0 bases, and 9 bases had no gene match. Per germline, CDR1 MGHRA and CDR2 YSYEKL. The CDR3 loop spans 17 amino acids. The CDR3 nucleotides read TGCGCCAGCAGCCAAGAACCGGACAGGGGGTTCGGCGAAAAACTGTTTTTT. Protein: CASSQEPDRGFGEKLFF.

The chain is built from TRBV2 and TRBJ1-4; 7 bases match TRBD1. The V gene's germline CDR1 is SNHLY and CDR2 FYNNEI. Trimming cost V 6 bases and J 4 bases; bases outside gene matches: 8. The CDR3 has 15 amino acids. This CDR3 is CASSRSRGFNEKLFF. The CDR3 DNA is TGTGCCAGCAGCCGAAGCAGGGGGTTTAATGAAAAACTGTTTTTT. The full variable domain, in which reference TRBV2 and TRBJ1-4 provide the parts outside the CDR3, is EPEVTQTPSHQVTQMGQEVILRCVPISNHLYFYWYRQILGQKVEFLVSFYNNEISEKSEIFDDQFSVERPDGSNFTLKIRSTKLEDSAMYFCASSRSRGFNEKLFFGSGTQLSVL.

The chain links TRBV5-1 to TRBJ1-2; 11 nucleotides match TRBD1. In germline, CDR1 is SGHRS, CDR2 YFSETQ. CDR3 length equals 16 residues. V lost 0 bases to trimming and J lost 6 bases; unmatched junction nucleotides: 7. The CDR3 is CASSLGKDRGRDGYTF. CDR3 coding DNA: TGCGCCAGCAGCTTGGGAAAGGACAGGGGGCGCGATGGCTACACCTTC.

This clone was counted a single time. This rearrangement joins TRBV6-6 to TRBJ1-1; tentative D call: TRBD1 (5 bases). The CDR3 runs 14 residues. Trimming took 2 bases from V and 3 from J, leaving 10 bases between them. The germline V gene encodes CDR1 MNHNY and CDR2 SVGAGI (reference sequence). CDR3 amino acids: CASSYGGSDTEAFF. Here the CDR3 DNA reads TGTGCCAGCAGTTACGGGGGGAGTGACACTGAAGCTTTCTTT.

The table lists this clone with a count of one. This rearrangement joins TRBV10-3 to TRBJ2-7, with 13 bases that match TRBD2. The V gene's germline CDR1 is ENHRY and CDR2 SYGVKD. The V gene end was trimmed by 10 bases and the J gene end by 4 bases; junction bases not matched to a gene: 7. The CDR3 has 14 amino acids. CDR3 sequence reads: CATSTSGGVYEQYF. The CDR3 DNA is TGTGCCACCTCAACTAGCGGGGGGGTGTACGAGCAGTACTTC.

V usage is TRBV29-1 and J usage is TRBJ1-4; no clear D. V dropped 5 bases and J dropped 5 bases, with 12 bases sitting between them. The CDR3 totals 13 residues. Germline V gene lookup returns CDR1 SQVTM and CDR2 ANQGSEA. The CDR3 DNA reads TGCAGCGTTCGTGACGGACTAAATGAAAAACTGTTTTTT. Its translation: CSVRDGLNEKLFF.

The chain is built from TRBV5-4 and TRBJ2-1; D might be TRBD1 (6 bases). Trimming took 2 bases from V and 3 from J, leaving 21 bases between them. The CDR3 has 18 residues. Germline CDR1 reads SGHNT; CDR2 reads YYREEE (reference sequence). The CDR3 DNA reads TGTGCCAGCAGCTTAGCACTCACAGTGAGGGGGTACTACAATGAGCAGTTCTTC. Translated, it gives CASSLALTVRGYYNEQFF.

This CDR3 is CASSESSSSYEQYF. The CDR3 bases are TGCGCCAGCAGTGAGTCTTCGAGCTCCTACGAGCAGTACTTC. This rearrangement joins TRBV10-1 to TRBJ2-7; D not certain. CDR3 length: 14 amino acids. Germline CDR1 and CDR2: WNHNN and SYGVQD (reference sequence). V was shortened by 0 bases and J by 0 bases, with 6 bases between the two germline ends.

The V gene is TRBV4-1, the J gene TRBJ1-1; D gene ambiguous. The CDR3 runs 13 residues. The V gene's germline CDR1 is MGHRA and CDR2 YSYEKL. V lost 4 bases and J lost 4, with 10 bases in between. The CDR3 sequence: CASSPRGATEAFF. The CDR3 nucleotides read TGCGCCAGCAGCCCACGGGGTGCCACTGAAGCTTTCTTT.

V gene TRBV6-1 combines with J gene TRBJ1-2; the D is unclear. This CDR3 is built from 15 residues. Trimming pared 2 bases from V and 2 bases from J, leaving 12 bases between. Germline CDR1 reads MNHNS; CDR2 reads SASEGT. The CDR3 reads CASSERTGPNYGYTF. For the CDR3, the DNA is TGTGCCAGCAGTGAACGCACTGGGCCAAACTATGGCTACACCTTC.

The rearrangement joins TRBV29-1 to TRBJ2-1; D unclear. The CDR3 covers 14 residues. Germline V CDR1 and CDR2: SQVTM, ANQGSEA. Trimming shortened V by 6 bases and J by 0 bases, and 12 bases separated the two germline ends. The CDR3 is CSVLSESSYNEQFF. Written as DNA, the CDR3 is TGCAGCGTCCTCAGCGAAAGCTCCTACAATGAGCAGTTCTTC.

This sequence joins TRBV5-6 and TRBJ1-2; the D gene is possibly TRBD1 (6 bases). The germline V gene encodes CDR1 SGHDT and CDR2 YYEEEE. The CDR3 extends over 14 amino acids. Trimming cost V 0 bases and J 3 bases, with 9 bases left between them. This CDR3 reads CASSLEGDHYGYTF. The CDR3 DNA sequence: TGTGCCAGCAGCTTGGAGGGGGACCACTATGGCTACACCTTC. Filled out from reference TRBV5-6 and TRBJ1-2, the complete variable domain reads DAGVTQSPTHLIKTRGQQVTLRCSPKSGHDTVSWYQQALGQGPQFIFQYYEEEERQRGNFPDRFSGHQFPNYSSELNVNALLLGDSALYLCASSLEGDHYGYTFGSGTRLTVV.

This sequence joins TRBV10-1 and TRBJ2-7, with 11 bases fitting TRBD2. Per germline, CDR1 WNHNN and CDR2 SYGVQD (reference sequence). The CDR3 extends over 16 amino acids. The V segment lost 4 bases and the J segment 6 bases; nucleotides outside the gene matches: 11. CDR3 bases: TGCGCCAGCAGTGGGCCGATAGCGGGAGGGCCCGGCGAGCAGTACTTC. Protein product: CASSGPIAGGPGEQYF.

The rearrangement uses TRBV4-1 and TRBJ2-7, with 12 nucleotides matching TRBD2. Germline-derived CDR1 and CDR2 are MGHRA and YSYEKL. CDR3 length: 16 residues. The ends lost 4 bases at V and 3 bases at J; junction bases unmatched: 7. CDR3 protein: CASSPWTSGAVYEQYF. The CDR3 DNA sequence: TGCGCCAGCAGCCCGTGGACTAGCGGGGCCGTCTACGAGCAGTACTTC.

The chain employs TRBV7-7 and TRBJ2-5; a weak D match, TRBD2 (6 bases). Germline V gives CDR1 SSHAT, CDR2 FNYEAQ (reference sequence). The CDR3 is 17 amino acids. The V end lost 5 bases, the J end lost 2 bases, and 21 bases lay between the germline ends. For the CDR3, the DNA is TGTGCCAGCAGCCAAATTAGGAAACTAGGGAGGCAAGAGACCCAGTACTTC. This sequence encodes CASSQIRKLGRQETQYF.

The gene calls are TRBV19 and TRBJ2-7, with a tentative D call TRBD1 (6 bases). Germline values: CDR1 LNHDA, CDR2 SQIVND (reference sequence). The ends were cut back, 3 bases at V and 2 bases at J, with 14 bases in the middle. The CDR3 runs 15 residues. CDR3 protein: CASSIRKQGPYEQYF. The CDR3 bases are TGTGCCAGTAGTATCCGAAAACAGGGCCCCTACGAGCAGTACTTC. The variable domain in full, completed from reference TRBV19 and TRBJ2-7, reads DGGITQSPKYLFRKEGQNVTLSCEQNLNHDAMYWYRQDPGQGLRLIYYSQIVNDFQKGDIAEGYSVSREKKESFPLTVTSAQKNPTAFYLCASSIRKQGPYEQYFGPGTRLTVT.

The chain recombines TRBV6-5 with TRBJ1-3; D is possibly TRBD1 (5 bases). The CDR3 contains 16 residues. CDR1 and CDR2 (germline): MNHEY, SVGAGI. The V and J ends lost 2 bases and 0 bases respectively, with 11 bases between them. CDR3 residues: CASSYPGHSSGNTIYF. For the CDR3, the DNA is TGTGCCAGCAGTTACCCAGGACACAGCTCTGGAAACACCATATATTTT.

The gene calls are TRBV13 and TRBJ1-2, with a tentative D call TRBD1 (5 bases). This CDR3 is built from 15 residues. V lost 2 bases and J lost 3, with 13 bases in between. Germline loops: CDR1 PRHDT, CDR2 FYEKMQ (reference sequence). This chain's CDR3 is CASSLILQGDYGYTF. DNA of the CDR3: TGTGCCAGCAGCTTAATTCTCCAGGGTGACTATGGCTACACCTTC.

The chain is built from TRBV14 and TRBJ2-7; possibly TRBD1 for D (6 bases). Germline CDR1 is SGHDN and CDR2 is FVKESK. This CDR3 contains 15 residues. V lost 0 bases to trimming and J lost 3 bases, with 12 bases between them. This CDR3 is CASSQEYTGIYEQYF. CDR3 nucleotides: TGTGCCAGCAGCCAAGAGTATACAGGGATCTACGAGCAGTACTTC.

The V and J genes are TRBV5-1 and TRBJ2-7, with 11 bases identical to TRBD1. The CDR3 has 14 residues. The ends lost 3 bases at V and 7 bases at J; junction bases unmatched: 6. Germline-derived CDR1 and CDR2 are SGHRS and YFSETQ. CDR3 nucleotides: TGCGCCAGCAGCTCCGGACAGGGGGCGCCTGAGCAGTACTTC. It encodes CASSSGQGAPEQYF.

This chain's CDR3 is CSVEETDGYTF. The CDR3, as DNA: TGCAGCGTTGAGGAGACAGATGGCTACACCTTC. The genes are TRBV29-1 and TRBJ1-2; possibly TRBD1 for D (5 bases). CDR3 length: 11 residues. From germline, CDR1 is SQVTM and CDR2 ANQGSEA. V shed 3 bases and J shed 6 bases, with 8 bases lying between them.

The sample holds a few counts of this clone. The chain combines TRBV18 with TRBJ2-1, with a tentative D call TRBD1 (5 bases). V was clipped by 3 bases and J by 6 bases, with 9 bases between them. The CDR3 loop spans 13 amino acids. Germline-derived CDR1 and CDR2 are KGHSH and LQKENI. CDR3 in amino acids: CASSPGLGNEQFF. The CDR3 DNA reads as TGTGCCAGCTCACCGGGGCTGGGCAATGAGCAGTTCTTC.

V is TRBV4-1 and J is TRBJ2-2; 8 bases align to TRBD2. The J segment lost 6 bases and the V segment lost 1 base, leaving 7 bases of the junction unmatched. The CDR3 consists of 16 residues. Germline V gene sequence: CDR1 MGHRA, CDR2 YSYEKL. The CDR3 loop reads CASSQVEAGGAGELFF. The CDR3 region has the DNA TGCGCCAGCAGCCAAGTTGAGGCGGGAGGCGCCGGGGAGCTGTTTTTT.

This chain connects TRBV6-5 to TRBJ2-7, with a possible D match to TRBD1 (5 bases). Trimming stripped 7 bases from V and 6 bases from J, with 7 bases between. Germline values: CDR1 MNHEY, CDR2 SVGAGI. CDR3 length equals 10 residues. The CDR3 DNA is TGTGCCAGCAAGGGGCTCGAGCAGTACTTC. Translating it yields CASKGLEQYF.

The chain couples TRBV12-3 or TRBV12-4 to TRBJ2-5; TRBD2 might be the D (6 bases). This CDR3 has 12 residues. Trimming left V 5 bases short and J 5 bases short, with 9 bases between. The CDR3 reads CASSASGETQYF. DNA of the CDR3: TGTGCCAGCAGTGCGAGCGGGGAGACCCAGTACTTC.

The CDR3 DNA follows: TGTGCCAGCAGAGACGGGGGTAGCGGGAGGCTAAATGAGCAGTTCTTC. This translates into CASRDGGSGRLNEQFF. This chain connects TRBV28 to TRBJ2-1; the match to TRBD2 covers 10 bases. This CDR3 comprises 16 residues. Germline V CDR1 and CDR2: MDHEN, SYDVKM. With V trimmed by 6 bases and J by 7 bases, 12 bases remained unmatched. The complete variable domain, with remaining parts taken from reference TRBV28 and TRBJ2-1, reads DVKVTQSSRYLVKRTGEKVFLECVQDMDHENMFWYRQDPGLGLRLIYFSYDVKMKEKGDIPEGYSVSREKKERFSLILESASTNQTSMYLCASRDGGSGRLNEQFFGPGTRLTVL.

V usage is TRBV6-5 and J usage is TRBJ2-7, with 12 bases aligning to TRBD1. Germline CDR1 is MNHEY and CDR2 is SVGAGI. This CDR3 has 14 residues. V was clipped by 8 bases and J by 7 bases; unmatched bases: 9. The chain's CDR3 is CASHPGQGAGEQYF. CDR3 nucleotides: TGTGCCAGCCACCCGGGACAGGGGGCGGGGGAGCAGTACTTC.

V gene TRBV5-1 combines with J gene TRBJ1-2, with 9 bases aligning to TRBD1. Trimming cost V 1 base and J 4 bases; bases outside gene matches: 11. The CDR3 extends over 17 amino acids. Germline CDR1 reads SGHRS; CDR2 reads YFSETQ. The CDR3 nucleotides read TGCGCCAGCAGCTTGTTATTAGGCCGGACAGGGGCCTATGGCTACACCTTC. The encoded protein is CASSLLLGRTGAYGYTF.